This TCR beta chain appears in the sequencing data of a study of T cell responses to AZD1222 COVID-19 vaccine. Germline values: CDR1 SGDLS, CDR2 YYNGEE. Trimming pared 1 base from V and 0 bases from J, leaving 5 bases between. This CDR3 is 15 amino acids long. Measured with immunoSEQ multiplex PCR; TCRdb has only the in-frame clones, and not every one. The data hold approximately 120,000 clones, with more than 85% observed a single time. This clone was detected once. Sequenced here: peripheral blood, sampled on day 0 of MenACWY control vaccination. The sequence derives from an adult in good health. The chain carries TRBV9 and TRBJ2-6; a possible D gene is TRBD2 (5 bases). The CDR3 DNA follows: TGTGCCAGCAGCGTACGGGGCTCTGGGGCCAACGTCCTGACTTTC. This gives the protein CASSVRGSGANVLTF.